This is a list of T cell receptor beta chains from one sample in a study of blood T cell repertoires in COVID-19. Sequenced by immunoSEQ multiplex PCR; TCRdb stores in-frame clones only, minus some. Of 91,000 or so clones in the sample, just over 85% were seen once. The sequenced sample consisted of peripheral blood. Receptors were obtained from a woman in her fifties or sixties in a cohort sampled during active or convalescent COVID-19. CDR3s include the opening cysteine and the closing phenylalanine or tryptophan. D genes are given only for firm matches. Only some rows state a clone size, as once, few, many or a class for expanded clones.

V gene: TRBV9
D gene: .
clone size: .
J gene: TRBJ2-2
CDR3 protein: CASSLQGRTGELFF
CDR3 DNA: TGTGCCAGCAGCCTACAGGGTCGGACCGGGGAGCTGTTTTTT

V gene: TRBV28
D gene: .
clone size: .
J gene: TRBJ2-6
CDR3 protein: CASTQGGAFGANVLTF
CDR3 DNA: TGTGCCAGCACCCAAGGCGGGGCTTTTGGGGCCAACGTCCTGACTTTC

V gene: TRBV12-5
D gene: .
clone size: .
J gene: TRBJ1-4
CDR3 protein: CASGLVLGPQTNEKLFF
CDR3 DNA: TGTGCTAGTGGTTTGGTACTAGGGCCCCAGACTAATGAAAAACTGTTTTTT

V gene: TRBV4-2
D gene: TRBD2
clone size: .
J gene: TRBJ2-1
CDR3 protein: CASSLPGLAGAYNEQFF
CDR3 DNA: TGTGCCAGCAGCCTCCCAGGACTAGCGGGAGCCTACAATGAGCAGTTCTTC

V gene: TRBV29-1
D gene: .
clone size: .
J gene: TRBJ1-1
CDR3 protein: CSVTVNTEAFF
CDR3 DNA: TGCAGCGTTACGGTGAACACTGAAGCTTTCTTT

V gene: TRBV4-1
D gene: TRBD1
clone size: .
J gene: TRBJ1-4
CDR3 protein: CASSQPRTGPNEKLFF
CDR3 DNA: TGCGCCAGCAGCCAACCCAGGACAGGGCCTAATGAAAAACTGTTTTTT

V gene: TRBV5-4
D gene: .
clone size: .
J gene: TRBJ1-2
CDR3 protein: CASSRDTNYGYTF
CDR3 DNA: TGTGCCAGCAGCAGGGACACTAACTATGGCTACACCTTC

V gene: TRBV5-1
D gene: TRBD2
clone size: .
J gene: TRBJ2-1
CDR3 protein: CASSSSGSFSYNEQFF
CDR3 DNA: TGCGCCAGCAGCTCTAGCGGGAGCTTCTCCTACAATGAGCAGTTCTTC

V gene: TRBV6-1
D gene: TRBD2
clone size: .
J gene: TRBJ2-3
CDR3 protein: CASSEGLAVTRTDTQYF
CDR3 DNA: TGTGCCAGCAGTGAGGGACTAGCGGTAACTCGCACAGATACGCAGTATTTT

V gene: TRBV28
D gene: .
clone size: .
J gene: TRBJ1-6
CDR3 protein: CASSLQFVYNSPLHF
CDR3 DNA: TGTGCCAGCAGTTTGCAGTTCGTCTATAATTCACCCCTCCACTTT

V gene: TRBV2
D gene: .
clone size: .
J gene: TRBJ1-2
CDR3 protein: CASSEAHSNYGYTF
CDR3 DNA: TGTGCCAGCAGTGAAGCGCACAGCAACTATGGCTACACCTTC

V gene: TRBV7-9
D gene: TRBD1
clone size: .
J gene: TRBJ1-1
CDR3 protein: CASSLGGQNTEAFF
CDR3 DNA: TGTGCCAGCAGCCTAGGGGGCCAGAACACTGAAGCTTTCTTT

V gene: TRBV7-7
D gene: TRBD2
clone size: .
J gene: TRBJ2-1
CDR3 protein: CASSSHSGRAFRWYNEQFF
CDR3 DNA: TGTGCTAGCAGCTCCCATAGCGGGAGGGCCTTCCGTTGGTACAATGAGCAGTTCTTC

V gene: TRBV7-6
D gene: TRBD2
clone size: once
J gene: TRBJ2-1
CDR3 protein: CASSPYPGLAESEQFF
CDR3 DNA: TGTGCCAGCAGCCCCTACCCCGGACTAGCCGAGAGTGAGCAGTTCTTC

V gene: TRBV2
D gene: TRBD1
clone size: .
J gene: TRBJ1-2
CDR3 protein: CASEGTVPSYGYTF
CDR3 DNA: TGTGCCAGCGAGGGGACAGTCCCTTCGTATGGCTACACCTTC

V gene: TRBV5-8
D gene: .
clone size: few
J gene: TRBJ1-1
CDR3 protein: CASPDSERGNTEAFF
CDR3 DNA: TGTGCCAGTCCCGACTCCGAAAGGGGAAACACTGAAGCTTTCTTT

V gene: TRBV7-8
D gene: .
clone size: .
J gene: TRBJ1-2
CDR3 protein: CASTLGRGNYGYTF
CDR3 DNA: TGTGCCAGCACCCTGGGCCGGGGTAACTATGGCTACACCTTC

V gene: TRBV21-1
D gene: .
clone size: .
J gene: TRBJ2-7
CDR3 protein: CASSDGLAGGPYEQYF
CDR3 DNA: TGTGCCAGCAGCGATGGACTAGCGGGAGGGCCCTACGAGCAGTACTTC

V gene: TRBV19
D gene: .
clone size: .
J gene: TRBJ1-1
CDR3 protein: CASRHGGDTEAFF
CDR3 DNA: TGTGCCAGCCGTCATGGCGGGGACACTGAAGCTTTCTTT

V gene: TRBV5-5
D gene: .
clone size: .
J gene: TRBJ2-4
CDR3 protein: CASSLDGGNLAKNIQYF
CDR3 DNA: TGTGCCAGCAGCTTGGACGGGGGTAATCTTGCCAAAAACATTCAGTACTTC

V gene: TRBV6-6
D gene: .
clone size: .
J gene: TRBJ1-1
CDR3 protein: CAGKRGDTEAFF
CDR3 DNA: TGTGCCGGTAAACGGGGTGACACTGAAGCTTTCTTT

V gene: TRBV2
D gene: TRBD1
clone size: .
J gene: TRBJ1-4
CDR3 protein: CASSAPGQRREKLFF
CDR3 DNA: TGTGCCAGCAGTGCCCCGGGACAGCGACGGGAAAAACTGTTTTTT

V gene: TRBV7-9
D gene: TRBD1
clone size: .
J gene: TRBJ1-2
CDR3 protein: CASSTGQGSNTF
CDR3 DNA: TGTGCCAGCAGCACGGGACAGGGTTCCAACACCTTC

V gene: TRBV19
D gene: .
clone size: .
J gene: TRBJ2-5
CDR3 protein: CASSAEYQETQYF
CDR3 DNA: TGTGCCAGTAGTGCCGAGTACCAAGAGACCCAGTACTTC